Following are 7 T cell receptor beta chains from one sample sequenced in a study of metastatic and nonmetastatic thyroid tumors. Among the patients, none had received any treatment before thyroid surgery. Using MiXCR, TCRdb re-called clones from the PCR reads. The repertoire holds some 20,000 clones, with roughly 22% as singletons. The specimen sequenced was adjacent normal tissue. These receptor sequences come from a female donor with papillary thyroid cancer or a benign thyroid nodule (not recorded which). Some clones in this sample may be carry-over from other donors' samples.

The chain recombines TRBV2 with TRBJ2-3, with D possibly being TRBD1 or TRBD2 (5 bases each). Germline V gene data show CDR1 as SNHLY and CDR2 as FYNNEI. The CDR3 is made up of 16 amino acids. Trimming took 3 bases from V and 2 from J, leaving 15 bases between them. CDR3 protein: CASSEWGRTDTDTQYF. The DNA for the CDR3 is TGTGCCAGCAGTGAGTGGGGACGGACGGACACAGATACGCAGTATTTT.

Notes on this clone: This CDR3 fails to terminate in the conserved phenylalanine or tryptophan, so it likely reflects a read error. The DNA is left out, because the CDR3 cannot be placed on it with certainty; the CDR3 is given as TCRdb lists it. V is TRBV6-2 or TRBV6-3 and J is TRBJ2-1; TRBD2 is taken as the D call from the table, unchecked against the DNA. Germline lookup yields CDR1 MNHEY and CDR2 SVGEGT. The CDR3 numbers 15 amino acids, ends counted. The CDR3 reads CASRALAGALAGATL.

The rearrangement joins TRBV12-3 or TRBV12-4 to TRBJ1-2; D call uncertain. This CDR3 has 12 amino acids. Trimming shortened V by 1 base and J by 6 bases, and 6 bases separated the two germline ends. Here the CDR3 DNA reads TGTGCCAGCAGTTTAGGTGGGAATGGCTACACCTTC. Its protein is CASSLGGNGYTF.

This clone was picked up a small number of times. The chain joins TRBV13 to TRBJ2-3, with 11 positions matching TRBD2. The CDR3 contains 18 residues. CDR1 is PRHDT and CDR2 is FYEKMQ in the germline V gene (reference sequence). V was clipped by 4 bases and J by 0 bases; unmatched bases: 9. The CDR3 loop reads CASSSSSGGPESTDTQYF. In nucleotides, the CDR3 is TGTGCCAGCAGCTCTTCTAGCGGGGGGCCGGAAAGCACAGATACGCAGTATTTT.

This clone was picked up many times. V usage is TRBV4-2 and J usage is TRBJ2-7; maybe TRBD2 (6 bases). V lost 3 bases and J lost 0, with 15 bases in between. Germline lookup yields CDR1 LGHNA and CDR2 YNFKEQ. There are 16 residues in the CDR3. The CDR3 spells CASSHPYGSRSYEQYF. Written as DNA, the CDR3 is TGTGCCAGCAGCCACCCATACGGGAGCCGCTCCTACGAGCAGTACTTC.

The genes are TRBV7-2 and TRBJ2-1; the D gene is possibly TRBD2 (6 bases). The CDR3 covers 13 residues. Germline V gene data show CDR1 as SGHTA and CDR2 as FQGNSA. V lost 1 base to trimming and J lost 10 bases, with 11 bases between them. The CDR3 reads CASSLVASAEQFF. In DNA form, the CDR3 reads TGTGCCAGCAGCTTAGTTGCTAGCGCAGAGCAGTTCTTC.

Only a few counts were recorded for this clone. This chain uses TRBV12-3 or TRBV12-4 with TRBJ2-7, with a tentative D call TRBD1 (6 bases). V was trimmed by 6 bases and J by 6 bases, leaving 12 bases between them. CDR3 size: 12 residues. DNA of the CDR3: TGTGCCAGCAGCACCAGGGGTACCGAGCAGTACTTC. As protein: CASSTRGTEQYF.